These 27 T cell receptor beta chains were sequenced from one sample in a study of regulatory T cells in long-lasting Graves disease (dated by TCRdb to about 2021). Explained via the paper, the time point label denotes: persistent/refractory GD, antithyroid drugs over 5 years with positive TRAb. For both TCR sequencing and RNA sequencing, RNA was extracted from PBMCs in TRIzol. Libraries were prepared through multiplex PCR. Instrument on record: Illumina HiSeq 4000. iRepertoire HTBI primers and Arm-PCR amplification of CDR3 regions were used to construct TCR beta libraries. TCRdb reanalyzed the raw reads on its own, using fastp at Q25 for trimming and MiXCR for clone calling, and kept in-frame beta chains. Each entry merges the rows of one CDR3 protein and shows their most common DNA and genes. Counted in this sample were a few hundred thousand distinct CDR3 sequences; 20% to 25% of them appeared once. The biggest ten clones account for roughly 7.1% of the sample.

Specimen: peripheral blood mononuclear cells (PBMCs), collected when the disease was refractory, from a patient treated with antithyroid drugs. These receptors came from a female donor with Graves disease.

This clonotype was detected only a few times. This chain connects TRBV10-3 to TRBJ2-5, with D unclear. Germline lookup yields CDR1 ENHRY and CDR2 SYGVKD. Trimming cost V 4 bases and J 5 bases, with 8 bases left between them. The CDR3 is 12 amino acids. The CDR3 is CAISAISETQYF. The DNA of the CDR3 is TGTGCCATCAGTGCGATCTCGGAGACCCAGTACTTC.

This clonotype was observed a few times. This chain uses TRBV20-1 with TRBJ2-7; D is unclear. Germline CDR1 and CDR2: DFQATT and SNEGSKA (reference sequence). This CDR3 spans 15 amino acids. V lost 0 bases and J lost 5, with 17 bases in between. Here the CDR3 reads CSARDAKGFLDEQYF. Written as DNA, the CDR3 is TGCAGTGCTAGAGATGCAAAAGGGTTTTTGGACGAGCAGTACTTC.

The chain employs TRBV7-9 and TRBJ2-1; D uncertain. Germline V gene data show CDR1 as SEHNR and CDR2 as FQNEAQ (reference sequence). The CDR3 length is 14 residues. Deletions cut 3 bases from V and 0 bases from J, with 6 bases between. This CDR3 reads CASSFPNSYNEQFF. The CDR3 bases are TGTGCCAGCAGCTTCCCGAACTCCTACAATGAGCAGTTCTTC.

The V call is TRBV10-3, the J call TRBJ2-7; TRBD2 aligns across 8 bases. V shed 0 bases, J shed 4 bases, and the junction held 8 bases outside the gene matches. The CDR3 has 16 amino acids. In germline, CDR1 is ENHRY, CDR2 SYGVKD. DNA for the CDR3: TGTGCCATCAGTGAGTCAAGCGGGAGACAAGATTACGAGCAGTACTTC. This encodes CAISESSGRQDYEQYF.

This clonotype was counted only a few times. The J gene is TRBJ1-1, the V gene TRBV3-1; 10 bases line up with TRBD1. With V trimmed by 6 bases and J by 3 bases, 10 bases remained unmatched. From germline, CDR1 is LGHDT and CDR2 YNNKEL (reference sequence). This CDR3 contains 16 residues. The CDR3 sequence is CASSPRQGAGDTEAFF. The DNA of the CDR3 is TGTGCCAGCAGTCCACGACAGGGGGCTGGGGACACTGAAGCTTTCTTT. The whole variable domain, filled in from reference TRBV3-1 and TRBJ1-1, reads DTAVSQTPKYLVTQMGNDKSIKCEQNLGHDTMYWYKQDSKKFLKIMFSYNNKELIINETVPNRFSPKSPDKAHLNLHINSLELGDSAVYFCASSPRQGAGDTEAFFGQGTRLTVV.

In regard to this clonotype: A clone one base away is much larger, so this may be a read error. The rearrangement links TRBV9 to TRBJ1-1; D possibly corresponds to TRBD1 (6 bases). Germline V gene sequence: CDR1 SGDLS, CDR2 YYNGEE. The CDR3 spans 17 residues. CDR3 loop: CASSVVPLQGTNTEASF. The CDR3 DNA follows: TGTGCCAGCAGCGTAGTGCCCCTACAGGGAACGAACACTGAAGCTTCCTTT.

This clonotype was detected many times. The chain uses TRBV12-3 or TRBV12-4 and TRBJ1-1; no clear D. The CDR3 covers 13 residues. V lost 4 bases and J lost 2, with 8 bases in between. In DNA, the CDR3 is TGTGCCAGCAGTTCACGACATAACACTGAAGCTTTCTTT. Protein product: CASSSRHNTEAFF.

This clonotype was found many times. V and J are TRBV6-5 and TRBJ1-1; D perhaps matches TRBD1 (5 bases). This CDR3 comprises 15 residues. Trimming removed 2 bases at V and 0 bases at J, with 10 bases between. Per the germline V gene, CDR1 is MNHEY and CDR2 is SVGAGI. The CDR3 reads CASSYEGPLNTEAFF. DNA for the CDR3: TGTGCCAGCAGTTACGAGGGACCCCTGAACACTGAAGCTTTCTTT.

Many counts were recorded for this clonotype. The chain combines TRBV11-2 with TRBJ1-1; D might be TRBD1 (6 bases). This CDR3 has 13 residues. Germline CDR1 reads SGHAT; CDR2 reads FQNNGV. The ends were cut back, 2 bases at V and 6 bases at J, with 10 bases in the middle. For the CDR3, the DNA is TGTGCCAGCAGCTTATCAGGGGCGGCTGAAGCTTTCTTT. This codes for CASSLSGAAEAFF.

This clonotype was seen a handful of times. The chain couples TRBV24-1 to TRBJ2-3; 8 bases line up with TRBD1. The V segment lost 5 bases and the J segment 0 bases; nucleotides outside the gene matches: 9. The CDR3 is 17 residues long. Germline CDR1 reads KGHDR; CDR2 reads SFDVKD. CDR3 nucleotides: TGTGCCACCAGTGCCGCCGGACAGGGTGGTAGCACAGATACGCAGTATTTT. It yields the protein CATSAAGQGGSTDTQYF.

This chain uses TRBV28 with TRBJ2-3; 8 bases fit TRBD1. Germline CDR1 reads MDHEN; CDR2 reads SYDVKM. This CDR3 is built from 16 residues. J lost 7 bases, V lost 5 bases, and 14 bases had no gene match. The CDR3 is CASSITRTGRMNTQYF. Here the CDR3 DNA reads TGTGCCAGCAGTATAACTCGGACAGGGAGGATGAATACGCAGTATTTT. The whole variable domain, remainder taken from reference TRBV28 and TRBJ2-3, is DVKVTQSSRYLVKRTGEKVFLECVQDMDHENMFWYRQDPGLGLRLIYFSYDVKMKEKGDIPEGYSVSREKKERFSLILESASTNQTSMYLCASSITRTGRMNTQYFGPGTRLTVL.

This clonotype was detected only a few times. The chain is built from TRBV7-9 and TRBJ1-2; 7 nucleotides line up with TRBD1. The CDR3 runs 15 residues. Germline CDR1 is SEHNR and CDR2 is FQNEAQ (reference sequence). With V trimmed by 4 bases and J by 2 bases, 7 bases remained unmatched. CDR3 in amino acids: CASSSSGTDNYGYTF. The CDR3 DNA is TGTGCCAGCAGCTCTTCCGGGACAGACAACTATGGCTACACCTTC.

This clonotype was detected only a few times. The junction departs from the called germline gene at one end, perhaps through a read error. The chain recombines TRBV6-1 with TRBJ2-7; 8 bases are a match to TRBD2. CDR3 size: 15 residues. CDR1 is MNHNS, CDR2 SASEGT, per germline. DNA of the CDR3: TGTACCAGCCAGAAAGGGCGGGAGGTCTCCTACGAGCAGTACTTC. Translated: CTSQKGREVSYEQYF.

This clonotype appeared many times. The chain combines TRBV20-1 with TRBJ1-1, with 7 positions matching TRBD1. This CDR3 comprises 13 residues. V lost 4 bases, J lost 7 bases, and 9 bases stayed unmatched. Germline V CDR1 and CDR2: DFQATT, SNEGSKA (reference sequence). The CDR3 region has the DNA TGCAGTGCTAAAATCGACAGGGAGGTTGAAGCTTTCTTT. It encodes CSAKIDREVEAFF.

The chain uses TRBV30 and TRBJ2-3; the D is unclear. V was clipped by 0 bases and J by 3 bases, with 13 bases between them. There are 15 residues in the CDR3. CDR1 is GTSNPN, CDR2 SVGIG, per germline (reference sequence). CDR3 sequence (DNA): TGTGCCTGGAGTGTTCGAGAGGTAGTGACAGATACGCAGTATTTT. This codes for CAWSVREVVTDTQYF.

The V and J genes are TRBV24-1 and TRBJ2-2; TRBD2 matches at 7 bases. Looked up from germline, CDR1 is KGHDR and CDR2 is SFDVKD. The CDR3 consists of 17 residues. Trimming cost V 4 bases and J 7 bases; bases outside gene matches: 14. The CDR3 coding sequence is TGTGCCACCAGTGACCTAGATGCGGGAGCAGCTGTCGGGGAGCTGTTTTTT. It specifies CATSDLDAGAAVGELFF.

The chain carries TRBV24-1 and TRBJ2-3; the D gene is possibly TRBD1 (7 bases). The CDR3 loop spans 17 amino acids. The V gene's germline CDR1 is KGHDR and CDR2 SFDVKD. V was cut by 7 bases and J by 1 base, with 20 bases left in between. CDR3 amino acids: CATSRGVRDTGTDTQYF. CDR3 DNA: TGTGCCACCAGCAGGGGGGTCCGGGACACAGGCACAGATACGCAGTATTTT.

This clonotype was detected only a few times. The V and J genes are TRBV12-5 and TRBJ1-1, with TRBD1 as a possible D gene (5 bases). The germline gives CDR1 LGHNT, CDR2 FRNRAP. The ends were cut back, 4 bases at V and 1 base at J, with 22 bases in the middle. This CDR3 has 18 residues. CDR3 in DNA: TGTGCTAGTGGTTCGTCCCGGGCAGGGTGCCGGAGGAACACTGAAGCTTTCTTT. This gives the protein CASGSSRAGCRRNTEAFF.

This clonotype appeared many times. This rearrangement joins TRBV12-3 or TRBV12-4 to TRBJ1-1; D unresolved. V lost 3 bases and J lost 1, with 6 bases in between. The length of the CDR3 is 13 residues. The CDR3 region is CASSFQENTEAFF. DNA for the CDR3: TGTGCCAGCAGTTTCCAGGAGAACACTGAAGCTTTCTTT.

The chain recombines TRBV9 with TRBJ2-7, with unresolved D. CDR1 and CDR2 from the germline V gene are SGDLS and YYNGEE. The ends were cut back, 0 bases at V and 3 bases at J, with 10 bases in the middle. CDR3 length equals 14 residues. CDR3 sequence: CASSVGGEIYEQYF. CDR3 nucleotide sequence: TGTGCCAGCAGCGTAGGCGGAGAAATCTACGAGCAGTACTTC. The full variable domain, its missing parts supplied by reference TRBV9 and TRBJ2-7, is DSGVTQTPKHLITATGQRVTLRCSPRSGDLSVYWYQQSLDQGLQFLIQYYNGEERAKGNILERFSAQQFPDLHSELNLSSLELGDSALYFCASSVGGEIYEQYFGPGTRLTVT.

This clonotype was seen at least ten times. The chain joins TRBV12-3 or TRBV12-4 to TRBJ2-7, with 13 positions matching TRBD2. The CDR3 runs 17 residues. V shed 7 bases, J shed 0 bases, and the junction held 9 bases outside the gene matches. CDR3 sequence (DNA): TGTGCCAGCAACCCGGGACTAGCGGGGAGTAGCTCCTACGAGCAGTACTTC. Its translation is CASNPGLAGSSSYEQYF.

The DNA for the CDR3 is TGTGCCAGCGGCGAGACGGGAGGGAACACCGGGGAGCTGTTTTTT. Encoded protein: CASGETGGNTGELFF. The chain uses TRBV11-2 and TRBJ2-2; TRBD2 agrees at 7 bases. The CDR3 covers 15 residues. Germline loops: CDR1 SGHAT, CDR2 FQNNGV. The ends lost 8 bases at V and 1 base at J; junction bases unmatched: 7.

In this sample, this clonotype turned up many times. This rearrangement joins TRBV28 to TRBJ1-2, with a weak D call TRBD1 (5 bases). This CDR3 comprises 13 residues. Trimming removed 6 bases at V and 2 bases at J, with 10 bases between. The germline V gene encodes CDR1 MDHEN and CDR2 SYDVKM. The CDR3 spells CASSSRENYGYTF. In DNA form, the CDR3 reads TGTGCCAGCAGCAGCAGGGAGAACTATGGCTACACCTTC.

The V and J genes are TRBV28 and TRBJ2-7, with 8 nucleotides matching TRBD1. The ends lost 6 bases at V and 4 bases at J; junction bases unmatched: 8. Germline V gene lookup returns CDR1 MDHEN and CDR2 SYDVKM. The CDR3 is 14 residues long. This CDR3 is CASREDRERYEQYF. CDR3 bases: TGTGCCAGCAGGGAGGACAGGGAGAGATACGAGCAGTACTTC.

This clonotype was observed a few times. V gene TRBV20-1 combines with J gene TRBJ1-3; TRBD1 is a possible D gene (5 bases). V shed 7 bases and J shed 2 bases, with 15 bases lying between them. Per the germline V gene, CDR1 is DFQATT and CDR2 is SNEGSKA (reference sequence). The CDR3 covers 14 residues. DNA of the CDR3: TGCAGTGTCTCTCCAGGGTCGGCTGGAAACACCATATATTTT. Protein sequence: CSVSPGSAGNTIYF.

Many counts were recorded for this clonotype. Sequence at one end of the junction differs from germline and may be a read error. This chain uses TRBV5-1 with TRBJ1-2, with 8 bases fitting TRBD1. CDR1 is SGHRS and CDR2 is YFSETQ in the germline V gene. The CDR3 runs to 13 residues. DNA for the CDR3: TGTGCCAGCAGCCCGACAGGGGTGGATGGCTACACCTTC. Translated: CASSPTGVDGYTF.

The chain combines TRBV7-8 with TRBJ2-3, with D possibly matching TRBD2 (6 bases). Germline V gives CDR1 SGHVS, CDR2 FQNEAQ. The CDR3 sequence is 16 residues long. V lost 1 base and J lost 2, with 13 bases in between. The CDR3 DNA is TGTGCCAGCAGCTTAGTGGCCGGGGGAGACACAGATACGCAGTATTTT. Protein product: CASSLVAGGDTDTQYF. Combining the CDR3 with reference TRBV7-8 and TRBJ2-3 gives the whole variable domain GAGVSQSPRYKVAKRGQDVALRCDPISGHVSLFWYQQALGQGPEFLTYFQNEAQLDKSGLPSDRFFAERPEGSVSTLKIQRTQQEDSAVYLCASSLVAGGDTDTQYFGPGTRLTVL.